This T cell receptor (beta chain) was observed in a study of metastatic and nonmetastatic thyroid tumors. At the level of the study: Peripheral blood and tumor or nodule samples from malignant and benign thyroid patients were compared.

General observations from the study: Across blood and tumor, TCR beta diversity in malignant thyroid tumors was reportedly significantly higher than in benign nodules.

This clone was recorded a few times. Its antigen is unknown. Thyroid surgery had not been preceded by any treatment in any patient. In the original analysis: CDR3 differences across clinicopathological groups were used to build a distant-metastasis classifier for papillary thyroid cancer. MiXCR re-clonotyped the PCR reads for TCRdb. TCRdb, rather than the study authors, made the V and J calls. Of about 49,000 clones listed, 20% are singletons. Sequenced material: blood. The sequence derives from a female donor with papillary thyroid cancer or a benign thyroid nodule (not recorded which). Some clones in this sample may be carry-over from other donors' samples.

CDR3 sequence reads: CASIGAAYFYEQYF. The CDR3 DNA sequence: TGTGCCAGCATTGGGGCAGCGTATTTCTACGAGCAGTACTTC. The V gene is TRBV6-2 or TRBV6-3, the J gene TRBJ2-7; weak D call: TRBD1 (5 bases). The CDR3 runs 14 residues. Trimming shortened V by 7 bases and J by 3 bases, and 16 bases separated the two germline ends. CDR1 MNHEY and CDR2 SVGEGT come from the germline V gene.